This T cell receptor (beta chain) was documented in a study of T cells in women clearing cervical HPV infection (dated by TCRdb to the late 2010s). Regarding the study in general: Cases were approximately 25 women with histologically confirmed HPV16-related CIN3 or worse, including a couple of invasive cancers. As quality controls, five blinded duplicates were added to each group, bringing the total to roughly 60 samples made up of roughly 50 participants and about 10 replicates. Since HLA typing was available for only a few women, HLA type could not be ruled out as a confounder. Blood from cases was drawn at the visit where the lesion was first identified, while blood from controls was drawn once the infection was no longer detected. Nested within Costa Rica's Guanacaste HPV Natural History Study, an exploratory proof-of-principle case-control study compared TCR repertoires across cervical HPV16 outcomes. Cases and controls were matched on age within five years and on year of sample collection. Cases had a median age of around 32 years and controls had a median age of around 41, with no significant differences in baseline characteristics. Controls were 25 women whose single incident HPV16 infection cleared within 12 months without precancer or cancer developing. For cases, the median interval between lesion detection and blood sampling was roughly 140 days, with an interquartile range of roughly 85 to 220 days. In the parent cohort, some 10,000 women aged 18 or older were enrolled in Guanacaste, Costa Rica, during about 1993 to 1995 and were followed for 6 to 7 years. Here is what the overall study found, with its caveats: Whether associations preceded infection or resulted from infection could not be shown with the cross-sectional design, and effector/memory subsets and HPV-specific T cells were not isolated. Because the number of T cells in each sample was unknown, differences in richness could reflect differing T-cell content rather than repertoire biology. By combining richness with V gene abundances, random forest classifiers separated cases from controls with an estimated AUC of 0.83. Cases had lower TRBV6-7 relative abundance than controls (0.11% versus 0.16%; Bonferroni P = 0.0008). TCR repertoire richness was significantly higher in CIN3+ cases than in controls across sequencing depths, while evenness did not differ.

TCR beta CDR3 regions were amplified by multiplex PCR from an average of roughly 1,200 ng genomic DNA per sample using the immunoSEQ assay. The assay corrected primer bias using a complete synthetic TCR repertoire to establish an amplification baseline. The amplicons were sequenced on the Illumina platform. Per the original workflow: Sequences were error-corrected by clustering with frequency ratios and a modified nearest-neighbor algorithm and were then analyzed in the immunoSEQ Analyzer with IMGT gene definitions. TCR richness and evenness were averaged over 20 rarefaction repeats at each rarefaction depth, excluding samples with fewer sequences than the depth. V, D and J gene relative abundances were compared between groups with Wilcoxon rank sum tests, applying FDR correction. In the blinded duplicates, the intraclass correlation was approximately 96% for TCR richness and averaged about 80% across approximately 60 gene segments. TCRdb's version of the immuneACCESS table is confined to in-frame rearrangements and falls short of the full clone set. An unresolved V gene accounts for under half of the shortfall where checked; the remainder is of unknown origin. V and J calls and clone size are those listed in that table; D and trimming were worked out from the DNA. The sample has about 36,000 clones on record. 1.7% of the sample goes to the ten largest clones.

Every participant had a single incident cervical HPV16 infection, and women with prevalent HPV16 infections were excluded. Cervical HPV DNA was detected with MY09/MY11 PCR, and genotyping was done by dot-blot hybridization. Fifteen mL of heparinized blood were centrifuged, and the buffy coat was split into aliquots, frozen at -30 degrees C, and then kept at -80 degrees C. Genomic DNA was extracted from buffy coat specimens using QIAGEN kits. On this clone itself: No antigen is known for it. Read data end 3 residues before the CDR3 end; the end is taken from the germline J gene.

V and J are truncated by 1 base and 8 bases respectively, leaving an intervening sequence of 5 bases. The CDR3, cysteine through phenylalanine, is 12 amino acids long. Of the CDR3's DNA, 27 bases were read; they are in frame from base 1. CDR1 and CDR2, looked up from the germline V gene (reference sequence), are SEHNR and FQNEAQ. This clonotype originated in a woman aged 18-70 years with a cervical HPV16 infection that either progressed to CIN3+ or cleared (not recorded which). The specimen was blood buffy coat. Rearrangement joined TRBV7-9 to TRBJ2-2, with the D gene uncertain. The DNA read from the CDR3 is TGTGCCAGCAGCTTAGGTATTGGGGAG. Its translation is CASSLGIGE. The entire CDR3 sequence reads CASSLGIGELFF. Supplemented by the reference TRBV7-9 and TRBJ2-2 proteins around the CDR3, the complete variable domain is DTGVSQNPRHKITKRGQNVTFRCDPISEHNRLYWYRQTLGQGPEFLTYFQNEAQLEKSRLLSDRFSAERPKGSFSTLEIQRTEQGDSAMYLCASSLGIGELFFGEGSRLTVL.